Each of the 31 T cell receptor beta chains below was sequenced from the same sample in a study of Graves' ophthalmopathy and Graves' hyperthyroidism. The authors amplified TCR beta CDR3 regions, and they did so from RNA transcripts for repertoire sequencing. After a first-round RT-PCR with HTBI primers, a second-round multiplex PCR was run. TCRdb re-analysed the multiplex PCR reads in MiXCR, keeping a single row per CDR3 protein. Of approximately 210,000 distinct CDR3 sequences in the sample, under 25% were seen once. The sequencing input was peripheral blood. Receptors were obtained from a woman aged 45-65 years with Graves' ophthalmopathy.

The sample holds many counts of this clonotype. The CDR3 nucleotides are TGCAGCGTTGAAAGGGGGGGCCCCTCCTACGAGCAGTACTTC. This sequence encodes CSVERGGPSYEQYF. The chain couples TRBV29-1 to TRBJ2-7; possibly TRBD2 for D (7 bases). Germline assignment: CDR1 SQVTM and CDR2 ANQGSEA. The V gene lost 2 bases and the J gene lost 0 bases, with 11 bases spanning the gap. The CDR3 has 14 residues.

There are many counts of this clonotype. The chain couples TRBV29-1 to TRBJ1-2; maybe TRBD1 (6 bases). The CDR3 runs to 14 residues. Looked up from germline, CDR1 is SQVTM and CDR2 is ANQGSEA. Trimming removed 1 base at V and 8 bases at J, with 17 bases between. The CDR3 region is CSVEVVKGVIGYTF. The CDR3 DNA reads as TGCAGCGTTGAAGTGGTGAAGGGGGTAATCGGCTACACCTTC. Complete variable domain (other parts from reference TRBV29-1 and TRBJ1-2): SAVISQKPSRDICQRGTSLTIQCQVDSQVTMMFWYRQQPGQSLTLIATANQGSEATYESGFVIDKFPISRPNLTFSTLTVSNMSPEDSSIYLCSVEVVKGVIGYTFGSGTRLTVV.

This clonotype was found many times. The chain combines TRBV7-2 with TRBJ2-5; 10 positions agree with TRBD2. From germline, CDR1 is SGHTA and CDR2 FQGNSA. This CDR3 spans 16 amino acids. The V and J ends lost 5 bases and 1 base, in that order; junction bases with no gene match: 7. As DNA, the CDR3 is TGTGCCAGCAGCGCCGGGACTAGCGAACTCCAAGAGACCCAGTACTTC. Amino acid sequence: CASSAGTSELQETQYF.

This clonotype has ten or more counts. Germline is not matched at one junction end, which may reflect a read error. The chain couples TRBV3-1 to TRBJ2-5, with 8 bases lining up with TRBD2. Germline CDR1 and CDR2: LGHDT and YNNKEL (reference sequence). The CDR3 contains 14 residues. This CDR3 reads CASSLAGSQEAQYF. CDR3 coding DNA: TGTGCCAGCAGCCTAGCGGGATCCCAAGAGGCCCAGTACTTC.

The chain uses TRBV28 and TRBJ2-7; either TRBD1 or TRBD2 may supply D (5 bases each). The DNA end is a closer match to TRBJ2-4, so the J assignment may be wrong. Germline V gives CDR1 MDHEN, CDR2 SYDVKM. The CDR3 covers 15 residues. CDR3 sequence: CASRPTGRNKNIQYF. CDR3 coding DNA: TGTGCCAGCAGGCCAACGGGACGGAACAAAAACATTCAGTACTTC.

This clonotype was recorded at least ten times. This chain uses TRBV19 with TRBJ2-5; tentative D call: TRBD1 (6 bases). CDR3 length equals 13 residues. CDR1 is LNHDA and CDR2 is SQIVND in the germline V gene (reference sequence). V was cut by 5 bases and J by 1 base, with 8 bases left in between. Here the CDR3 reads CASSGQSQETQYF. In DNA form, the CDR3 reads TGTGCCAGTAGTGGACAGTCCCAAGAGACCCAGTACTTC.

V is TRBV20-1 and J is TRBJ1-5; D unclear. V lost 3 bases, J lost 4 bases, and 16 bases lay in between. The CDR3 has 15 amino acids. Germline assignment: CDR1 DFQATT and CDR2 SNEGSKA (reference sequence). The CDR3 sequence is CSASPYAGWNQPQHF. As DNA, the CDR3 is TGCAGTGCTAGCCCCTACGCAGGTTGGAATCAGCCCCAGCATTTT.

At least ten counts were recorded for this clonotype. The CDR3 ends on some other residue instead of the conserved phenylalanine or tryptophan, so this is likely a read error. The rearrangement links TRBV12-3 or TRBV12-4 to TRBJ2-7, with 7 positions matching TRBD1. The J segment lost 7 bases and the V segment lost 6 bases, leaving 12 bases of the junction unmatched. The CDR3 consists of 14 residues. The CDR3 loop reads CASSQYGQVVEQYI. CDR3 nucleotide sequence: TGTGCCAGCAGCCAATACGGACAGGTCGTGGAGCAGTACATC.

This clonotype was seen ten or more times. The chain combines TRBV25-1 with TRBJ2-7, with TRBD1 identical over 12 bases. CDR1 is MGHDK and CDR2 is SYGVNS in the germline V gene. This CDR3 has 15 amino acids. With 5 bases clipped from V and 5 bases from J, the junction kept 7 bases outside the gene matches. This chain's CDR3 is CASSNHGTGGDEQYF. CDR3 in DNA: TGTGCCAGCAGTAACCATGGGACAGGGGGCGACGAGCAGTACTTC.

The CDR3: CASSQADGARSYEQYF. The CDR3 region has the DNA TGCGCCAGCAGCCAAGCGGACGGAGCTAGGTCCTACGAGCAGTACTTC. V gene TRBV4-1 combines with J gene TRBJ2-7, with D unclear. Trimming stripped 1 base from V and 1 base from J, with 14 bases between. The germline CDR1 and CDR2 sequences are MGHRA and YSYEKL. The CDR3 covers 16 residues.

V gene TRBV9 combines with J gene TRBJ1-1; D gene uncertain. The CDR3 consists of 14 residues. Per germline, CDR1 SGDLS and CDR2 YYNGEE. V shed 3 bases and J shed 0 bases, with 9 bases lying between them. CDR3 sequence (DNA): TGTGCCAGCAGCGCCACCCTTTTGAACACTGAAGCTTTCTTT. Translating it yields CASSATLLNTEAFF.

This clonotype was observed at least ten times. The chain recombines TRBV6-1 with TRBJ1-1; D unresolved. Per germline, CDR1 MNHNS and CDR2 SASEGT. The CDR3 contains 14 residues. V gave up 8 bases and J gave up 4 bases, with 17 bases separating them. CDR3 sequence: CASGSPAGSTEAFF. For the CDR3, the DNA is TGTGCCAGCGGCAGCCCGGCGGGTAGCACTGAAGCTTTCTTT.

For the CDR3, the DNA is TGTGCCAGCAGTGAGAGTCTGCGCTCCCATGCCTACGAGCAGTACTTC. Its translation: CASSESLRSHAYEQYF. The rearrangement links TRBV2 to TRBJ2-7; no firm D call. This CDR3 is built from 16 residues. The V end was cut by 3 bases, the J end by 2 bases, with 17 bases between. In germline, CDR1 is SNHLY, CDR2 FYNNEI.

The rearrangement joins TRBV6-1 to TRBJ2-7; 7 nucleotides align to TRBD2. The DNA end is a closer match to TRBJ2-5, so the J assignment may be wrong. The CDR3 length is 15 residues. Germline CDR1 and CDR2: MNHNS and SASEGT. CDR3: CASSSTTRGGETQYF. As DNA, the CDR3 is TGTGCCAGCAGTAGTACCACAAGGGGAGGGGAGACCCAGTACTTC.

J is TRBJ2-5 and V is TRBV28; the D gene could be TRBD1 or TRBD2 (6 bases each). The V and J ends lost 6 bases and 4 bases respectively, with 18 bases between them. The germline CDR1 and CDR2 sequences are MDHEN and SYDVKM. The CDR3 extends over 15 amino acids. This CDR3 is CASRQRFTGAETQYF. As DNA, the CDR3 is TGTGCCAGCAGACAAAGGTTTACGGGGGCAGAGACCCAGTACTTC.

This clonotype was seen more than once but under ten times. The gene calls are TRBV11-2 and TRBJ1-5; 8 bases map to TRBD1. CDR3 size: 17 residues. V shed 3 bases and J 2 bases; nucleotides not matched to a gene: 9. CDR1 and CDR2 (germline): SGHAT, FQNNGV. The CDR3 DNA reads TGTGCCAGCAGCTTTTTGCCTCCAGGGGGCGGCAATCAGCCCCAGCATTTT. Translating it yields CASSFLPPGGGNQPQHF.

This clonotype was picked up many times. The V gene is TRBV5-1, the J gene TRBJ2-5; TRBD2 might be the D (6 bases). CDR1 is SGHRS and CDR2 is YFSETQ in the germline V gene. The CDR3 spans 16 residues. The ends were cut back, 4 bases at V and 5 bases at J, with 21 bases in the middle. In DNA form, the CDR3 reads TGCGCCAGCAGCAGCCAAACCGGGGGAATTTTGGAGACCCAGTACTTC. As protein: CASSSQTGGILETQYF.

This clonotype was detected ten times or more. V and J are TRBV13 and TRBJ2-4; D gene unclear. Trimming stripped 0 bases from V and 6 bases from J, with 9 bases between. Germline V CDR1 and CDR2: PRHDT, FYEKMQ (reference sequence). This CDR3 is built from 14 residues. The CDR3 loop is CASSLGSPGNIQYF. The CDR3, as DNA: TGTGCCAGCAGCTTAGGGTCCCCTGGAAACATTCAGTACTTC.

The chain couples TRBV14 to TRBJ1-3; D remains ambiguous. The V gene lost 4 bases and the J gene lost 0 bases, with 7 bases spanning the gap. The germline V gene has CDR1 SGHDN and CDR2 FVKESK. This CDR3 is built from 14 residues. This CDR3 is CASSPTFSGNTIYF. The CDR3, as DNA: TGTGCCAGCAGCCCGACCTTCTCTGGAAACACCATATATTTT.

This clonotype has just a few counts. This sequence joins TRBV6-1 and TRBJ2-7; possible D gene TRBD2, 7 bases. The CDR3 loop spans 17 amino acids. CDR1 and CDR2 from the germline V gene are MNHNS and SASEGT. Trimming left V 8 bases short and J 3 bases short, with 26 bases between. The chain's CDR3 is CASALGASGRGLYEQYF. The CDR3 region has the DNA TGTGCCAGCGCCCTCGGTGCTAGCGGACGGGGGCTCTACGAGCAGTACTTC.

This clonotype has more than one count but fewer than ten. This chain uses TRBV30 with TRBJ2-4; tentatively, D is TRBD1 or TRBD2 (6 bases each). Germline loops: CDR1 GTSNPN, CDR2 SVGIG (reference sequence). V was trimmed by 4 bases and J by 7 bases, leaving 17 bases between them. The CDR3 contains 14 residues. The CDR3 region has the DNA TGTGCCTGGACGCTACACGGAGGGGGTAACATTCAGTACTTC. Translating gives CAWTLHGGGNIQYF.

This clonotype was detected ten times or more. V gene TRBV24-1 combines with J gene TRBJ1-2; TRBD1 matches 9 bases. The germline CDR1 and CDR2 sequences are KGHDR and SFDVKD. The CDR3 length is 15 residues. Unmatched junction bases numbered 7, after V lost 5 bases and J lost 4 bases. The CDR3 here is CATSAPDRGGYGYTF. The CDR3 nucleotides read TGTGCCACCAGTGCCCCGGACAGGGGAGGCTATGGCTACACCTTC.

This clonotype appeared many times. This chain links TRBV5-6 with TRBJ2-7; D gene ambiguous. The CDR3 spans 13 residues. The V gene lost 0 bases and the J gene lost 7 bases, with 11 bases spanning the gap. The germline CDR1 and CDR2 sequences are SGHDT and YYEEEE. CDR3 coding DNA: TGTGCCAGCAGCTTGGCCGGTTGGGGTGAGCAGTACTTC. Protein product: CASSLAGWGEQYF.

This clonotype was seen ten or more times. J is TRBJ1-5 and V is TRBV7-2; D might be TRBD1 (5 bases). Germline CDR1 SGHTA, CDR2 FQGNSA. There are 13 residues in the CDR3. Trimming removed 4 bases from V and 9 bases from J, with 13 bases in between. The CDR3 sequence is CASSWDGGRPQHF. The CDR3 DNA reads TGTGCCAGCAGCTGGGACGGCGGCAGGCCCCAGCATTTT.

On this clonotype itself: A much larger clonotype is one base distant, so this may be a read error. The CDR3 does not close with the conserved phenylalanine or tryptophan, likely indicating a read error. The chain is built from TRBV7-9 and TRBJ1-1; TRBD1 is a possible D gene (5 bases). V lost 2 bases and J 5 bases, leaving 9 bases between the germline ends. The CDR3 has 13 amino acids. CDR1 and CDR2 from the germline V gene are SEHNR and FQNEAQ (reference sequence). The CDR3 region is CASSLWGETEAFL. The CDR3 coding sequence is TGTGCCAGCAGCTTATGGGGGGAGACTGAAGCTTTCCTT.

The chain joins TRBV15 to TRBJ1-2; no firm D call. The CDR3 covers 13 residues. V was trimmed by 5 bases and J by 7 bases, leaving 14 bases between them. In germline, CDR1 is LNHNV, CDR2 YYDKDF (reference sequence). Here the CDR3 DNA reads TGTGCCACCAGCCGTGAGAAGGGCACTGGCTACACCTTC. Translated, it gives CATSREKGTGYTF.

This chain connects TRBV7-9 to TRBJ2-7; perhaps D is TRBD1 or TRBD2 (5 bases each). The CDR3 runs 14 residues. Germline V CDR1 and CDR2: SEHNR, FQNEAQ (reference sequence). Trimming took off 5 bases at V and 4 bases at J, with 15 bases between the two ends. Here the CDR3 reads CASSLGTAFYEQYF. In DNA form, the CDR3 reads TGTGCCAGCAGCCTAGGGACGGCTTTTTACGAGCAGTACTTC.

This clonotype was observed many times. The chain has TRBV4-1 and TRBJ2-2, with D unclear. The CDR3 length is 13 residues. The germline V and J ends were trimmed by 2 bases and 5 bases, with 6 bases remaining between them. The V gene's germline CDR1 is MGHRA and CDR2 YSYEKL. CDR3: CASSQLETGELFF. Here the CDR3 DNA reads TGCGCCAGCAGCCAACTAGAAACCGGGGAGCTGTTTTTT.

J is TRBJ1-1 and V is TRBV28; no definite D call. Germline V gene data show CDR1 as MDHEN and CDR2 as SYDVKM. Trimming left V 3 bases short and J 6 bases short, with 11 bases between. The CDR3 has 13 amino acids. The DNA for the CDR3 is TGTGCCAGCAGTTTCAGAACAGTGCCTGAAGCTTTCTTT. This encodes CASSFRTVPEAFF.

This clonotype was seen many times. The chain links TRBV4-1 to TRBJ2-7; maybe TRBD2 (6 bases). The CDR3 totals 17 residues. Trimming cost V 1 base and J 5 bases, with 21 bases left between them. Germline V lookup: CDR1 MGHRA, CDR2 YSYEKL. The CDR3 region has the DNA TGCGCCAGCAGCCAAGGAGGAGCAAGGGTTGGAGGGAACGAGCAGTACTTC. This codes for CASSQGGARVGGNEQYF.

This clonotype was seen at least ten times. The V gene is TRBV28, the J gene TRBJ1-6; D possibly corresponds to TRBD1 (6 bases). CDR3 size: 14 residues. Per the germline V gene, CDR1 is MDHEN and CDR2 is SYDVKM. With 4 bases removed from V and 10 bases from J, the gap between germline ends came to 14 bases. Here the CDR3 reads CASSSGGRRSPLHF. The CDR3 coding sequence is TGTGCCAGCAGTTCCGGGGGGCGTCGGTCACCCCTCCACTTT.